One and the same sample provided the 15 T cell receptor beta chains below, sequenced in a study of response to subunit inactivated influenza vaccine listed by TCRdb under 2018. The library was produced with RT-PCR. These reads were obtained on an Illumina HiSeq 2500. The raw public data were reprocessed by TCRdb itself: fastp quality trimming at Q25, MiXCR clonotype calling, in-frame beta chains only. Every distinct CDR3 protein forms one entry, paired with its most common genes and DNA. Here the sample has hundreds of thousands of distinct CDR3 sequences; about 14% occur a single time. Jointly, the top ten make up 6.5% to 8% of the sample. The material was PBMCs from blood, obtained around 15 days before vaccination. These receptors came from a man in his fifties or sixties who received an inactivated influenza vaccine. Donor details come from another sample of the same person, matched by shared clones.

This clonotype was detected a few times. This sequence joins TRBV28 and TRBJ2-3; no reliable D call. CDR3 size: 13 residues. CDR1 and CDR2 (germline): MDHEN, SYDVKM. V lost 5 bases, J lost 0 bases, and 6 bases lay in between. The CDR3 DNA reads TGTGCCAGCAGTACTCTTAGCACAGATACGCAGTATTTT. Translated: CASSTLSTDTQYF. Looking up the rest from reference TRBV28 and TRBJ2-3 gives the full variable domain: DVKVTQSSRYLVKRTGEKVFLECVQDMDHENMFWYRQDPGLGLRLIYFSYDVKMKEKGDIPEGYSVSREKKERFSLILESASTNQTSMYLCASSTLSTDTQYFGPGTRLTVL.

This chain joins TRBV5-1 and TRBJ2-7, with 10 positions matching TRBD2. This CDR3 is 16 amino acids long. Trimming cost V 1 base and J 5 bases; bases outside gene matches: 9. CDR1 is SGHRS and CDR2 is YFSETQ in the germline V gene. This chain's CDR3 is CASSLRLAGDSHEQYF. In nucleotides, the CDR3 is TGCGCCAGCAGCTTGCGGCTAGCGGGAGACTCTCACGAGCAGTACTTC.

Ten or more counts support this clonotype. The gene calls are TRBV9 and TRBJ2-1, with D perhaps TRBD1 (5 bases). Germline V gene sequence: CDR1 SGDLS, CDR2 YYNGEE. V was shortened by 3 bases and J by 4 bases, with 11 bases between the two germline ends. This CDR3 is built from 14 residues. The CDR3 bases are TGTGCCAGCAGCGCCCCCAGGGAATACAATGAGCAGTTCTTC. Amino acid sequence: CASSAPREYNEQFF. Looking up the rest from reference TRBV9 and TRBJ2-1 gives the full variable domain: DSGVTQTPKHLITATGQRVTLRCSPRSGDLSVYWYQQSLDQGLQFLIQYYNGEERAKGNILERFSAQQFPDLHSELNLSSLELGDSALYFCASSAPREYNEQFFGPGTRLTVL.

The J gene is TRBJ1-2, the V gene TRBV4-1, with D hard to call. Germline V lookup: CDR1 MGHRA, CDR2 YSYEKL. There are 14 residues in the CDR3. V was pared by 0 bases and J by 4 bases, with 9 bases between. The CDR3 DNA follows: TGCGCCAGCAGCCAAGAAGCACAGAGCTATGGCTACACCTTC. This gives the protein CASSQEAQSYGYTF.

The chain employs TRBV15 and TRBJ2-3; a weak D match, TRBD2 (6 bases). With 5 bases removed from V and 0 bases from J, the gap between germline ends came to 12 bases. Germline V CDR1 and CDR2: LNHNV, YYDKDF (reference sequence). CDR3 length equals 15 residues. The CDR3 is CATSPGVPSTDTQYF. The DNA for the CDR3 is TGTGCCACCAGCCCGGGGGTACCTAGCACAGATACGCAGTATTTT.

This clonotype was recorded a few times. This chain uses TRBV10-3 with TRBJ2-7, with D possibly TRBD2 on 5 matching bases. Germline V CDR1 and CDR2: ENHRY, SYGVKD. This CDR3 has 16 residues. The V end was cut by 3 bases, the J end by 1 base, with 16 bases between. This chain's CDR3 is CAISDPRPRGSYEQYF. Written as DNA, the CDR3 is TGTGCCATCAGTGACCCTCGCCCAAGAGGGTCCTACGAGCAGTACTTC.

DNA for the CDR3: TGTGCCAGCTCACCCACCATTGGCCGGCACACTGAAGCTTTCTTT. Residues: CASSPTIGRHTEAFF. The chain combines TRBV18 with TRBJ1-1, with no clear D. The germline CDR1 and CDR2 sequences are KGHSH and LQKENI. V was trimmed by 3 bases and J by 3 bases, leaving 14 bases between them. This CDR3 is 15 amino acids long. Full variable domain (rest looked up from reference TRBV18 and TRBJ1-1): NAGVMQNPRHLVRRRGQEARLRCSPMKGHSHVYWYRQLPEEGLKFMVYLQKENIIDESGMPKERFSAEFPKEGPSILRIQQVVRGDSAAYFCASSPTIGRHTEAFFGQGTRLTVV.

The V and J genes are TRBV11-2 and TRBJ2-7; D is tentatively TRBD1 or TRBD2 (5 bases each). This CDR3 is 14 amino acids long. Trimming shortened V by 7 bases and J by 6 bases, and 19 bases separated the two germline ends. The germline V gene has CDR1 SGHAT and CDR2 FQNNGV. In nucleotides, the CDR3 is TGTGCCAGCACCGTGGGGCTAGCTCTCTCCGAGCAGTACTTC. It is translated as CASTVGLALSEQYF.

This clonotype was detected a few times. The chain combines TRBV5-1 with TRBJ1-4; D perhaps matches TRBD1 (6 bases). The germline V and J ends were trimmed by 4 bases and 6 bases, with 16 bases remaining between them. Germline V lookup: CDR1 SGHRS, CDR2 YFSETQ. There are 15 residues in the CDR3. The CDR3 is CASSPTEGVYEKLFF. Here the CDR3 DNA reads TGCGCCAGCAGCCCAACCGAGGGGGTGTATGAAAAACTGTTTTTT.

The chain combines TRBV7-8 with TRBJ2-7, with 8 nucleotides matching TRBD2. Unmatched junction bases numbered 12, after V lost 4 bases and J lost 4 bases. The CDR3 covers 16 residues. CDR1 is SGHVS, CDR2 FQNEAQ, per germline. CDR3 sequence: CASSWGRSGRRYEQYF. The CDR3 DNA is TGTGCCAGCAGCTGGGGAAGGAGCGGGAGACGGTACGAGCAGTACTTC.

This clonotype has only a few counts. This CDR3 is CASSRKSGHYNEQYF. The DNA for the CDR3 is TGTGCCAGCAGCCGGAAATCGGGACATTATAACGAGCAGTACTTC. This sequence joins TRBV28 and TRBJ2-7; TRBD1 might be the D (6 bases). V gave up 6 bases and J gave up 5 bases, with 20 bases separating them. This CDR3 spans 15 amino acids. Germline CDR1 is MDHEN and CDR2 is SYDVKM.

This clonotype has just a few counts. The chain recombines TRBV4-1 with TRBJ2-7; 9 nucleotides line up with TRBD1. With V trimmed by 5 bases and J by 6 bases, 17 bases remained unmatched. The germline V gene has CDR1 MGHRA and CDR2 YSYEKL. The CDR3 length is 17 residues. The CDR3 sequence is CASSSRGPGQGPLEQYF. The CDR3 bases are TGCGCCAGCAGCTCAAGGGGCCCGGGACAGGGTCCCCTCGAGCAGTACTTC.

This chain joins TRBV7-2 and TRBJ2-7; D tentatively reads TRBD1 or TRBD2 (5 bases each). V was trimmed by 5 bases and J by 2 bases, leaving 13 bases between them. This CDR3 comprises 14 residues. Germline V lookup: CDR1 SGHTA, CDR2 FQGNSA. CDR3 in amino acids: CASSPWGSAYEQYF. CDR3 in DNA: TGTGCCAGCAGCCCCTGGGGGAGCGCCTACGAGCAGTACTTC.

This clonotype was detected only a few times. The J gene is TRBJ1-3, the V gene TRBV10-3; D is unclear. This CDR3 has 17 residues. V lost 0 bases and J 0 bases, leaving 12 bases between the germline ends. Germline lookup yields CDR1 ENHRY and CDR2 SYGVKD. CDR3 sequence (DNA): TGTGCCATCAGTGAGTCCGCCCCCAGTGGCTCTGGAAACACCATATATTTT. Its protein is CAISESAPSGSGNTIYF.

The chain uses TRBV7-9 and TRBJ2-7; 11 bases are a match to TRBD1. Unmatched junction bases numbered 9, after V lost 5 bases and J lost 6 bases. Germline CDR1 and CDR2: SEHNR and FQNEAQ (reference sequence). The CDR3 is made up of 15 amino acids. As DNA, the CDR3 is TGTGCCAGCAGCGCGACATTGGACAGGGGGCTCGAGCAGTACTTC. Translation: CASSATLDRGLEQYF.